A single sample is the source of the 24 T cell receptor beta chains below, sequenced in a study of blood T cell repertoires in COVID-19 (dated by TCRdb to 2020 to 2022). Library prep was done by the immunoSEQ multiplex PCR assay. TCRdb retrieved this table from immuneACCESS and kept in-frame rearrangements only. Not all clones are present; in checked studies, unresolved V genes account for under half, and no reason is known for the remainder. The sample data list more than 150,000 clones, and about 90% of these were observed just once. The ten largest clonotypes hold roughly 7% of the sample. The sample was PBMCs or T cells enriched from blood (not recorded which). These receptors all come from a woman aged 45-60 years who had recovered from COVID-19.

This chain links TRBV18 with TRBJ2-2, with TRBD2 identical over 14 bases. Germline V CDR1 and CDR2: KGHSH, LQKENI. Unmatched junction bases numbered 3, after V lost 1 base and J lost 5 bases. There are 17 residues in the CDR3. Here the CDR3 DNA reads TGTGCCAGCTCACCACGGGGGACTAGCGGGAGTACCGGGGAGCTGTTTTTT. Translating gives CASSPRGTSGSTGELFF.

The chain carries TRBV28 and TRBJ1-6; D perhaps matches TRBD1 (6 bases). CDR1 is MDHEN, CDR2 SYDVKM, per germline. V shed 3 bases and J shed 5 bases, with 14 bases lying between them. This CDR3 region has 16 residues. In nucleotides, the CDR3 is TGTGCCAGCAGTTTGTGGGGGGGCAAAGATAATTCACCCCTCCACTTT. It codes for CASSLWGGKDNSPLHF. The entire variable domain, with the rest obtained from reference TRBV28 and TRBJ1-6, is as follows: DVKVTQSSRYLVKRTGEKVFLECVQDMDHENMFWYRQDPGLGLRLIYFSYDVKMKEKGDIPEGYSVSREKKERFSLILESASTNQTSMYLCASSLWGGKDNSPLHFGNGTRLTVT.

V is TRBV3-1 (or the pseudogene TRBV3-2) and J is TRBJ1-3, with D unclear. V was clipped by 4 bases and J by 0 bases, with 7 bases between them. Germline assignment: CDR1 LGHDT and CDR2 YNNKEL (reference sequence). CDR3 length: 14 amino acids. CDR3 sequence (DNA): TGTGCCAGCAGCCGAGGCCCCTCTGGAAACACCATATATTTT. Its translation is CASSRGPSGNTIYF.

This clone occurred once. The chain links TRBV7-9 to TRBJ1-2; D is undetermined. Germline CDR1 is SEHNR and CDR2 is FQNEAQ (reference sequence). V lost 0 bases and J 3 bases, leaving 11 bases between the germline ends. The CDR3 runs 15 residues. The CDR3 loop is CASSLATSGDYGYTF. Here the CDR3 DNA reads TGTGCCAGCAGCTTAGCAACGTCTGGAGACTATGGCTACACCTTC.

This clone showed up just a few times. The chain employs TRBV7-9 and TRBJ2-7; TRBD2 agrees at 10 bases. The V gene end was trimmed by 6 bases and the J gene end by 2 bases; junction bases not matched to a gene: 7. Germline CDR1 reads SEHNR; CDR2 reads FQNEAQ (reference sequence). CDR3 length: 15 amino acids. The CDR3 here is CASSRGLAGAYEQYF. CDR3 sequence (DNA): TGTGCCAGCAGTCGAGGGCTAGCGGGAGCCTACGAGCAGTACTTC.

The rearrangement uses TRBV20-1 and TRBJ2-6; no clear D gene. Germline CDR1 reads DFQATT; CDR2 reads SNEGSKA (reference sequence). The germline V and J ends were trimmed by 3 bases and 0 bases, with 9 bases remaining between them. CDR3 length: 15 residues. Written as DNA, the CDR3 is TGCAGTGCTAGTGTCTCGAGCTCTGGGGCCAACGTCCTGACTTTC. Translation: CSASVSSSGANVLTF.

The chain combines TRBV9 with TRBJ1-2; the match to TRBD1 covers 7 bases. The CDR3 consists of 15 residues. The trim removed 3 bases at V and 7 bases at J, leaving 12 bases unmatched. CDR1 is SGDLS, CDR2 YYNGEE, per germline. CDR3 region: CASSGYRQGSGGYTF. The CDR3 nucleotides are TGTGCCAGCAGCGGATACCGACAGGGATCAGGTGGCTACACCTTC.

V and J are TRBV9 and TRBJ2-7; TRBD2 aligns across 11 bases. After removal of 3 bases from V and 2 bases from J, the junction contained 13 bases not matched to a gene. The CDR3 spans 18 residues. Per the germline V gene, CDR1 is SGDLS and CDR2 is YYNGEE. As DNA, the CDR3 is TGTGCCAGCAGCGAGCGGGGGATGACTAGCGGGACGCCCTACGAGCAGTACTTC. Encoded protein: CASSERGMTSGTPYEQYF.

This chain connects TRBV27 to TRBJ1-3; maybe TRBD1 (5 bases). The ends were cut back, 8 bases at V and 4 bases at J, with 18 bases in the middle. The CDR3 spans 15 residues. CDR1 and CDR2 (germline): MNHEY, SMNVEV (reference sequence). The CDR3 DNA reads TGTGCCAGCCCTCCCTGGGGGGTAGGCGGAAACACCATATATTTT. Translating it yields CASPPWGVGGNTIYF.

V gene TRBV12-3 or TRBV12-4 combines with J gene TRBJ2-7, with 7 bases that match TRBD2. V lost 6 bases and J lost 5; bases outside the gene matches: 7. CDR3 size: 13 residues. The CDR3 reads CASSLGGVHEQYF. CDR3 bases: TGTGCCAGCAGCTTGGGGGGGGTTCACGAGCAGTACTTC.

V and J are TRBV10-3 and TRBJ1-5; D possibly corresponds to TRBD1 (5 bases). This CDR3 spans 15 amino acids. The germline gives CDR1 ENHRY, CDR2 SYGVKD. V was clipped by 4 bases and J by 0 bases, with 10 bases between them. As DNA, the CDR3 is TGTGCCATCAGTGCCGACAGCGTTAGCAATCAGCCCCAGCATTTT. Translation: CAISADSVSNQPQHF.

This clone was recorded once. The rearrangement joins TRBV5-1 to TRBJ2-1; 15 bases line up with TRBD2. The CDR3 contains 17 residues. Germline CDR1 and CDR2: SGHRS and YFSETQ. The trim removed 4 bases at V and 6 bases at J, leaving 8 bases unmatched. CDR3 DNA sequence: TGCGCCAGCAGCCTTGGGACTAGCGGGAGGTTAGGCAATGAGCAGTTCTTC. This encodes CASSLGTSGRLGNEQFF.

The genes are TRBV21-1 and TRBJ2-5; the table's D call, TRBD2, has no DNA check behind it. TRBV21-1 is designated a pseudogene. The CDR3 contains 17 residues. CDR3 sequence (DNA): TGTGCCAGCAGCTATCGGGAAGGAGCAAACATGGAGGGGACCCAGTACTTC. Its translation is CASSYREGANMEGTQYF.

This clone was detected only a few times. The gene calls are TRBV5-1 and TRBJ1-5; D perhaps matches TRBD1 (6 bases). The V and J ends lost 1 base and 4 bases respectively, with 6 bases between them. The CDR3 spans 13 residues. Germline lookup yields CDR1 SGHRS and CDR2 YFSETQ. CDR3 DNA: TGCGCCAGCAGCTTGACAGGGAATCAGCCCCAGCATTTT. Its translation is CASSLTGNQPQHF. Combining the CDR3 with reference TRBV5-1 and TRBJ1-5 gives the whole variable domain KAGVTQTPRYLIKTRGQQVTLSCSPISGHRSVSWYQQTPGQGLQFLFEYFSETQRNKGNFPGRFSGRQFSNSRSEMNVSTLELGDSALYLCASSLTGNQPQHFGDGTRLSIL.

This chain links TRBV9 with TRBJ2-1, with 7 bases aligning to TRBD2. Unmatched junction bases numbered 8, after V lost 0 bases and J lost 8 bases. Germline V CDR1 and CDR2: SGDLS, YYNGEE. There are 15 residues in the CDR3. The CDR3 DNA follows: TGTGCCAGCAGCGTAGCTCCAGCGGGACGGTATGAGCAGTTCTTC. Translation: CASSVAPAGRYEQFF.

The chain links TRBV5-1 to TRBJ1-4; TRBD1 is a possible D gene (6 bases). Trimming pared 1 base from V and 8 bases from J, leaving 15 bases between. The CDR3 extends over 15 amino acids. Per germline, CDR1 SGHRS and CDR2 YFSETQ. CDR3 amino acids: CASSLIGQTAEKLFF. CDR3 sequence (DNA): TGCGCCAGCAGCTTGATTGGACAGACCGCCGAAAAACTGTTTTTT.

The V call is TRBV7-9, the J call TRBJ2-7; 7 bases map to TRBD2. Germline assignment: CDR1 SEHNR and CDR2 FQNEAQ (reference sequence). CDR3 length: 13 residues. Trimming cost V 5 bases and J 0 bases; bases outside gene matches: 1. CDR3: CASSPGGSYEQYF. CDR3 bases: TGTGCCAGCAGCCCGGGGGGCTCCTACGAGCAGTACTTC.

This chain joins TRBV5-1 and TRBJ1-1; 10 bases agree with TRBD1. The trim removed 4 bases at V and 3 bases at J, leaving 6 bases unmatched. Germline V lookup: CDR1 SGHRS, CDR2 YFSETQ. The CDR3 sequence is 15 residues long. CDR3 sequence: CASSRPGTGDTEAFF. The CDR3 DNA reads as TGCGCCAGCAGCAGGCCCGGGACAGGGGACACTGAAGCTTTCTTT.

The CDR3 coding sequence is TGTGCCAGCAGTCCCTCCGGGACAGGGAGGTATAGCTCTGGAAACACCATATATTTT. Protein sequence: CASSPSGTGRYSSGNTIYF. The rearrangement uses TRBV6-6 and TRBJ1-3; 9 bases are a match to TRBD1. This CDR3 is 19 amino acids long. Unmatched junction bases numbered 14, after V lost 5 bases and J lost 0 bases. Germline V gene sequence: CDR1 MNHNY, CDR2 SVGAGI (reference sequence).

V and J are TRBV19 and TRBJ1-2; the D gene is possibly TRBD1 (6 bases). Germline values: CDR1 LNHDA, CDR2 SQIVND (reference sequence). This CDR3 comprises 14 residues. The V and J ends lost 4 bases and 6 bases respectively, with 15 bases between them. The CDR3 DNA reads as TGTGCCAGTAGTACCCTCAGGGGAACGGATGGCTACACCTTC. It encodes CASSTLRGTDGYTF.

On this clone: In the same sample, other DNA sequences code for this CDR3. J is TRBJ1-3 and V is TRBV30, with a tentative D call TRBD1 (5 bases). V was shortened by 2 bases and J by 0 bases, with 14 bases between the two germline ends. This CDR3 region has 16 residues. In germline, CDR1 is GTSNPN, CDR2 SVGIG (reference sequence). CDR3 coding DNA: TGTGCCTGGAGTTCTTCGGGGGGGAGCTCTGGAAACACCATATATTTT. Translating gives CAWSSSGGSSGNTIYF. The whole variable domain, remainder taken from reference TRBV30 and TRBJ1-3, is SQTIHQWPATLVQPVGSPLSLECTVEGTSNPNLYWYRQAAGRGLQLLFYSVGIGQISSEVPQNLSASRPQDRQFILSSKKLLLSDSGFYLCAWSSSGGSSGNTIYFGEGSWLTVV.

V and J are TRBV5-4 and TRBJ2-2, with D perhaps matching TRBD2 (5 bases). CDR3 length equals 15 residues. V was pared by 3 bases and J by 3 bases, with 12 bases between. Germline CDR1 is SGHNT and CDR2 is YYREEE (reference sequence). The CDR3 loop reads CASSSDSSYTGELFF. The CDR3, as DNA: TGTGCCAGCAGCTCAGATTCTAGCTACACCGGGGAGCTGTTTTTT.

The chain employs TRBV4-1 and TRBJ1-5; 8 nucleotides match TRBD1. The V gene's germline CDR1 is MGHRA and CDR2 YSYEKL. There are 14 residues in the CDR3. Trimming removed 4 bases from V and 7 bases from J; junction bases left unmatched: 6. In DNA form, the CDR3 reads TGCGCCAGCAGCCCTAGACAGGGGCTCCAGCCCCAGCATTTT. It codes for CASSPRQGLQPQHF.

This rearrangement joins TRBV7-9 to TRBJ2-2; 12 bases fit TRBD2. The CDR3 has 17 amino acids. V lost 5 bases, J lost 7 bases, and 11 bases stayed unmatched. The germline V gene has CDR1 SEHNR and CDR2 FQNEAQ (reference sequence). The CDR3 sequence: CASSPPRLAGVIGELFF. DNA for the CDR3: TGTGCCAGCAGCCCTCCCCGACTAGCGGGAGTGATCGGGGAGCTGTTTTTT.